This is a list of T cell receptor beta chains from one sample in a study of blood T cell repertoires in COVID-19. Clones were read by immunoSEQ multiplex PCR, and TCRdb kept only the in-frame ones, dropping some. The sample yields roughly 240,000 clones, about 85% seen once. The sequencing sample was made of peripheral blood. The receptors shown here come from a man younger than 35 with active or convalescent COVID-19. Both conserved end residues are part of each CDR3. D genes are given only for firm matches. Not all rows give a size; the values are once, few, many and, for expanded clones, a class.

size: NA
V: TRBV27
J: TRBJ1-6
D: TRBD1
CDR3: CASSLQGIRSPLHF
DNA: TGTGCCAGCAGCTTACAGGGGATCCGATCACCCCTCCACTTT

size: NA
V: TRBV9
J: TRBJ1-2
D: TRBD1
CDR3: CASSVAEGTGVTGNGYTF
DNA: TGTGCCAGCAGCGTAGCTGAGGGGACAGGGGTAACGGGTAATGGCTACACCTTC

size: NA
V: TRBV27
J: TRBJ2-7
D: NA
CDR3: CASSFVAGYEQYF
DNA: TGTGCCAGCAGTTTTGTTGCGGGCTACGAGCAGTACTTC

size: NA
V: TRBV5-1
J: TRBJ2-6
D: TRBD2
CDR3: CASRKNPAGGSSGANVLTF
DNA: TGCGCCAGCAGAAAAAATCCAGCGGGAGGCAGCTCTGGGGCCAACGTCCTGACTTTC

size: once
V: TRBV6-1
J: TRBJ2-7
D: NA
CDR3: CASSAPTGIRTYEQYF
DNA: TGTGCCAGCAGTGCCCCGACAGGCATAAGGACCTACGAGCAGTACTTC

size: NA
V: TRBV5-5
J: TRBJ1-5
D: TRBD1
CDR3: CASSTRGERDQPQHF
DNA: TGTGCCAGCAGCACCAGGGGGGAACGGGATCAGCCCCAGCATTTT

size: NA
V: TRBV5-5
J: TRBJ2-2
D: NA
CDR3: CASSLPTTGELFF
DNA: TGTGCCAGCAGCTTACCTACCACCGGGGAGCTGTTTTTT

size: NA
V: TRBV2
J: TRBJ2-7
D: NA
CDR3: CASIQNYEQYF
DNA: TGTGCCAGCATCCAGAACTACGAGCAGTACTTC

size: NA
V: TRBV9
J: TRBJ2-3
D: NA
CDR3: CASSVALFTDTQYF
DNA: TGTGCCAGCAGCGTAGCTCTGTTCACAGATACGCAGTATTTT

size: NA
V: TRBV4-1
J: TRBJ2-7
D: TRBD2
CDR3: CASSQGVLAGGSSYEQYF
DNA: TGCGCCAGCAGCCAAGGCGTGCTAGCGGGGGGCTCTTCCTACGAGCAGTACTTC

size: NA
V: TRBV7-8
J: TRBJ2-1
D: TRBD2
CDR3: CASSLGLAGGHNEQFF
DNA: TGTGCCAGCAGCCTTGGACTAGCGGGGGGGCACAATGAGCAGTTCTTC

size: NA
V: TRBV30
J: TRBJ2-7
D: TRBD2
CDR3: CAWSTREGRDYEQYF
DNA: TGTGCCTGGAGTACTCGGGAGGGCAGGGACTACGAGCAGTACTTC

size: NA
V: TRBV3-1/TRBV3-2
J: TRBJ1-2
D: TRBD1
CDR3: CASSLPQGGGGYTF
DNA: TGTGCCAGCAGCCTGCCCCAGGGGGGAGGTGGCTACACCTTC

size: NA
V: TRBV29-1
J: TRBJ2-7
D: NA
CDR3: CSVEDPGEGEQYF
DNA: TGCAGCGTTGAAGATCCGGGAGAGGGCGAGCAGTACTTC

size: NA
V: TRBV6-2/TRBV6-3
J: TRBJ2-7
D: TRBD2
CDR3: CASSSLAGYEQYF
DNA: TGTGCCAGCAGTTCCCTAGCGGGCTACGAGCAGTACTTC

size: NA
V: TRBV5-4
J: TRBJ2-7
D: TRBD2
CDR3: CASSRTSGYEQYF
DNA: TGTGCCAGCAGCCGGACTAGCGGATACGAGCAGTACTTC

size: NA
V: TRBV4-3
J: TRBJ2-3
D: TRBD2
CDR3: CASSRARLAGVSDTQYF
DNA: TGCGCCAGCAGCCGAGCCCGACTAGCGGGAGTATCAGATACGCAGTATTTT

size: NA
V: TRBV28
J: TRBJ1-1
D: NA
CDR3: CASRGGQTLNTEAFF
DNA: TGTGCCAGCAGAGGCGGACAGACACTGAACACTGAAGCTTTCTTT

size: NA
V: TRBV30
J: TRBJ2-1
D: NA
CDR3: CAWALTGSYNEQFF
DNA: TGTGCCTGGGCTTTAACAGGTTCCTACAATGAGCAGTTCTTC

size: NA
V: TRBV19
J: TRBJ1-1
D: NA
CDR3: CASIERDKSTEAFF
DNA: TGTGCCAGTATCGAGAGGGACAAGAGCACTGAAGCTTTCTTT

size: NA
V: TRBV30
J: TRBJ1-4
D: NA
CDR3: CAWKRVNEKLFF
DNA: TGTGCCTGGAAACGCGTTAATGAAAAACTGTTTTTT

size: NA
V: TRBV27
J: TRBJ2-1
D: TRBD1
CDR3: CASSPGGAYNEQFF
DNA: TGTGCCAGCAGCCCAGGGGGAGCCTACAATGAGCAGTTCTTC

size: NA
V: TRBV12-5
J: TRBJ2-5
D: TRBD2
CDR3: CASAPRLAGGQETQYF
DNA: TGTGCTAGTGCCCCAAGACTAGCGGGGGGTCAAGAGACCCAGTACTTC

size: NA
V: TRBV4-1
J: TRBJ2-7
D: NA
CDR3: CASSQQGAKTYEQYF
DNA: TGCGCCAGCAGCCAACAGGGCGCTAAGACCTACGAGCAGTACTTC

size: NA
V: TRBV19
J: TRBJ2-1
D: TRBD2
CDR3: CGTAGVVGEQFF
DNA: TGTGGCACAGCGGGGGTGGTAGGTGAGCAGTTCTTC

size: NA
V: TRBV15
J: TRBJ2-3
D: NA
CDR3: CATSRVRGTSTDTQYF
DNA: TGTGCCACCAGCAGAGTTAGGGGTACTAGCACAGATACGCAGTATTTT

size: NA
V: TRBV6-5
J: TRBJ2-6
D: TRBD1
CDR3: CASSPGQAGANVLTF
DNA: TGTGCCAGCAGTCCTGGACAGGCTGGGGCCAACGTCCTGACTTTC

size: NA
V: TRBV28
J: TRBJ2-7
D: NA
CDR3: CASFSLGVEQYF
DNA: TGTGCCAGCTTCTCGCTCGGGGTCGAGCAGTACTTC

size: few
V: TRBV5-1
J: TRBJ1-5
D: NA
CDR3: CASSLFPGDSNQPQHF
DNA: TGCGCCAGCAGCTTATTCCCAGGCGATAGCAATCAGCCCCAGCATTTT

size: NA
V: TRBV6-5
J: TRBJ1-4
D: NA
CDR3: CASSRQHPNEKLFF
DNA: TGTGCCAGCAGCCGACAGCACCCTAATGAAAAACTGTTTTTT

size: NA
V: TRBV5-1
J: TRBJ2-7
D: NA
CDR3: CASSLVPLDSYEQYF
DNA: TGCGCCAGCAGCTTGGTCCCACTAGACTCCTACGAGCAGTACTTC

size: NA
V: TRBV18
J: TRBJ2-2
D: NA
CDR3: CASSSVRVDTGELFF
DNA: TGTGCCAGCTCATCCGTACGGGTCGACACCGGGGAGCTGTTTTTT

size: NA
V: TRBV7-8
J: TRBJ2-7
D: NA
CDR3: CASSIRGSYEQYF
DNA: TGTGCCAGCAGCATAAGGGGATCCTACGAGCAGTACTTC

size: NA
V: TRBV24-1
J: TRBJ2-6
D: NA
CDR3: CATSDPGTTGANVLTF
DNA: TGTGCCACCAGTGACCCAGGGACAACTGGGGCCAACGTCCTGACTTTC

size: NA
V: TRBV28
J: TRBJ2-7
D: TRBD2
CDR3: CASSLATFAGGMYEQYF
DNA: TGTGCCAGCAGTTTGGCTACTTTCGCGGGAGGGATGTACGAGCAGTACTTC

size: NA
V: TRBV28
J: TRBJ1-3
D: TRBD1
CDR3: CASSPSTGVGNTIYF
DNA: TGTGCCAGCAGTCCGTCTACAGGGGTTGGAAACACCATATATTTT

size: NA
V: TRBV5-4
J: TRBJ1-2
D: NA
CDR3: CASRGDISYGYTF
DNA: TGTGCCAGCAGGGGTGACATATCCTATGGCTACACCTTC

size: NA
V: TRBV7-9
J: TRBJ2-7
D: NA
CDR3: CASSSTENYEQYF
DNA: TGTGCCAGCAGTTCTACAGAGAACTACGAGCAGTACTTC

size: few
V: TRBV3-1/TRBV3-2
J: TRBJ1-1
D: NA
CDR3: CASSLGVSRGTEAFF
DNA: TGTGCCAGCAGCCTTGGGGTTTCCCGGGGCACTGAAGCTTTCTTT

size: few
V: TRBV10-3
J: TRBJ1-4
D: TRBD1
CDR3: CATGGQGATNEKLFF
DNA: TGTGCCACGGGAGGACAGGGAGCAACTAATGAAAAACTGTTTTTT

size: NA
V: TRBV19
J: TRBJ1-5
D: NA
CDR3: CASTLMGFQPQHF
DNA: TGTGCCAGTACCCTAATGGGCTTCCAGCCCCAGCATTTT

size: NA
V: TRBV28
J: TRBJ1-4
D: NA
CDR3: CASSLVQNHPNEKLFF
DNA: TGTGCCAGCAGTTTAGTACAGAATCACCCTAATGAAAAACTGTTTTTT

size: NA
V: TRBV10-1
J: TRBJ2-7
D: NA
CDR3: CASSEQKARAEGYEQYF
DNA: TGCGCCAGCAGTGAACAGAAAGCAAGGGCCGAGGGCTACGAGCAGTACTTC

size: NA
V: TRBV9
J: TRBJ2-4
D: NA
CDR3: CASSATGKNIQYF
DNA: TGTGCCAGCAGCGCGACAGGCAAAAACATTCAGTACTTC

size: NA
V: TRBV19
J: TRBJ2-3
D: TRBD2
CDR3: CASSIQPLAGPTDTQYF
DNA: TGTGCCAGTAGTATCCAGCCACTAGCGGGGCCCACAGATACGCAGTATTTT

size: NA
V: TRBV6-2/TRBV6-3
J: TRBJ1-6
D: NA
CDR3: CASSLLTGILHF
DNA: TGTGCCAGCAGCTTACTTACAGGAATACTCCACTTT

size: NA
V: TRBV3-1/TRBV3-2
J: TRBJ2-5
D: NA
CDR3: CASSLGLPLGETQYF
DNA: TGTGCCAGCAGCCTCGGACTCCCCCTTGGGGAGACCCAGTACTTC

size: NA
V: TRBV9
J: TRBJ1-3
D: NA
CDR3: CASSVAAGNTIYF
DNA: TGTGCCAGCAGCGTGGCAGCTGGAAACACCATATATTTT

size: NA
V: TRBV19
J: TRBJ2-2
D: TRBD1
CDR3: CASSIDGVGTGFTGELFF
DNA: TGTGCCAGTAGTATAGATGGGGTCGGGACAGGGTTCACCGGGGAGCTGTTTTTT

size: NA
V: TRBV6-6
J: TRBJ1-2
D: NA
CDR3: CASSYKYTSWGYTF
DNA: TGTGCCAGCAGTTATAAATACACCTCTTGGGGCTACACCTTC

size: NA
V: TRBV2
J: TRBJ1-1
D: NA
CDR3: CASRVTGSSEAFF
DNA: TGTGCCAGCAGGGTTACAGGGTCATCCGAAGCTTTCTTT

size: NA
V: TRBV6-1
J: TRBJ2-5
D: TRBD2
CDR3: CASREAGGRETQYF
DNA: TGTGCCAGCAGGGAAGCCGGGGGGAGAGAGACCCAGTACTTC

size: NA
V: TRBV7-8
J: TRBJ2-5
D: NA
CDR3: CASSFRDAGRRETQYF
DNA: TGTGCCAGCAGCTTTCGGGACGCAGGGAGGAGAGAGACCCAGTACTTC

size: NA
V: TRBV19
J: TRBJ2-2
D: TRBD1
CDR3: CASSNWDSPNTGELFF
DNA: TGTGCCAGTAGCAACTGGGACAGTCCGAACACCGGGGAGCTGTTTTTT

size: once
V: TRBV4-3
J: TRBJ1-5
D: NA
CDR3: CASSQDSGPGQPQHF
DNA: TGCGCCAGCAGCCAAGATTCGGGTCCGGGGCAGCCCCAGCATTTT